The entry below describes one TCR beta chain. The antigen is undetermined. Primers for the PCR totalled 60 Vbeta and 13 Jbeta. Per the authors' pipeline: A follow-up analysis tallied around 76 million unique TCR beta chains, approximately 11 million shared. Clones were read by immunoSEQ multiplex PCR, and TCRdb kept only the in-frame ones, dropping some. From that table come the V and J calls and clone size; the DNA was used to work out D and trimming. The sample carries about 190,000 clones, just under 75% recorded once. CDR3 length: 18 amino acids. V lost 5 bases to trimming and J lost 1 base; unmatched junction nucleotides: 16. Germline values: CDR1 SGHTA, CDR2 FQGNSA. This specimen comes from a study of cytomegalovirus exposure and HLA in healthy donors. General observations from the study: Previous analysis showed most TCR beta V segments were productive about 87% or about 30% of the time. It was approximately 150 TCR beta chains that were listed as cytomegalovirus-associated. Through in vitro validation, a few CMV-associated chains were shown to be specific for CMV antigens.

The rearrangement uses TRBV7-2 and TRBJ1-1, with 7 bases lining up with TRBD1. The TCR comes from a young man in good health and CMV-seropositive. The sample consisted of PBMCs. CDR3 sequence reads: CASSARGGTALKNTEAFF. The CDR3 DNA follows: TGTGCCAGCAGCGCCCGGGGGGGGACAGCGCTAAAGAACACTGAAGCTTTCTTT.